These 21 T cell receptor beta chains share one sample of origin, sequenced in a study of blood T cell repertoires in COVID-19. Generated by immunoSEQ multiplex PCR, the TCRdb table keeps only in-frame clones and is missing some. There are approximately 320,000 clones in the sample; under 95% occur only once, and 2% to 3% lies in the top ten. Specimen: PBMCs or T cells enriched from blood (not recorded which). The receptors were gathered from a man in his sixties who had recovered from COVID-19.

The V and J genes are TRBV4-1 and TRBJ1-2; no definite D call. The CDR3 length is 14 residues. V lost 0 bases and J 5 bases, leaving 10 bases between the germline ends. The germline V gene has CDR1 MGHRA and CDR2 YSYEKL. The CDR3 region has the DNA TGCGCCAGCAGCCAAGATTCCGGAGGGTATGGCTACACCTTC. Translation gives CASSQDSGGYGYTF.

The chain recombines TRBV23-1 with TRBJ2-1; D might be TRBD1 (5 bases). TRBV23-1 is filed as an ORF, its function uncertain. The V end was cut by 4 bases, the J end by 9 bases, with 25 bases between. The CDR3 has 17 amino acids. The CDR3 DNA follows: TGCGCCAGCAGTCCGTACAAAGCCTGGGCAGGGTGCGCTGAGCAGTTCTTC. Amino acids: CASSPYKAWAGCAEQFF.

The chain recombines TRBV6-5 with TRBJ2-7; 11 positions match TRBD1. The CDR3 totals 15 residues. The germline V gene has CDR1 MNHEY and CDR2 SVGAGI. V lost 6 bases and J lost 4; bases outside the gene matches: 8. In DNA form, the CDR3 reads TGTGCCAGCAGCCAAACGGACAGGGGGCTATACGAGCAGTACTTC. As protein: CASSQTDRGLYEQYF.

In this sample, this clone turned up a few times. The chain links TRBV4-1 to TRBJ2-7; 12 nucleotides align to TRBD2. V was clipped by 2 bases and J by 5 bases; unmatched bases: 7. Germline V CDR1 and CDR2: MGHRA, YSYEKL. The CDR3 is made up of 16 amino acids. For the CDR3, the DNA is TGCGCCAGCAGCCAACCCGGACTAGCGGGACAACACGAGCAGTACTTC. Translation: CASSQPGLAGQHEQYF.

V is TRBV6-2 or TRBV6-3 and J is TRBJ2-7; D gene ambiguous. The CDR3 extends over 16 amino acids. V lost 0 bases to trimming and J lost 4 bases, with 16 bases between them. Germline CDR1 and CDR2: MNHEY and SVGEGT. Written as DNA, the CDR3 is TGTGCCAGCAGTTACTCGCGTCTAGGAATGAGTTACGAGCAGTACTTC. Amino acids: CASSYSRLGMSYEQYF.

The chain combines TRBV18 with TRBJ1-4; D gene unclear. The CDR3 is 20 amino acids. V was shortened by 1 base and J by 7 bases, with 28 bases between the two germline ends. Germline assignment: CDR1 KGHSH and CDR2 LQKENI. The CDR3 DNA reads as TGTGCCAGCTCACCACGACCGGGAGGAGGACCGAGGAGTGTAGGTGAAAAACTGTTTTTT. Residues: CASSPRPGGGPRSVGEKLFF.

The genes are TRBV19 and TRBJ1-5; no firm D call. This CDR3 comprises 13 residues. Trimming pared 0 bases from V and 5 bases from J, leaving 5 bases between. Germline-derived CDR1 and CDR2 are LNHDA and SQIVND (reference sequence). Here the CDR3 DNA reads TGTGCCAGTAGTATAGAACGGTATCAGCCCCAGCATTTT. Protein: CASSIERYQPQHF. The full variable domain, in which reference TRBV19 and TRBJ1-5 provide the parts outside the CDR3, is DGGITQSPKYLFRKEGQNVTLSCEQNLNHDAMYWYRQDPGQGLRLIYYSQIVNDFQKGDIAEGYSVSREKKESFPLTVTSAQKNPTAFYLCASSIERYQPQHFGDGTRLSIL.

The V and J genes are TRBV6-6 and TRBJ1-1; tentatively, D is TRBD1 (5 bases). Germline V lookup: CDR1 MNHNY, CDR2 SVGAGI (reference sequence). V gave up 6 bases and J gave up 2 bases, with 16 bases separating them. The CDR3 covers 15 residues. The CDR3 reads CASREPQDVNTEAFF. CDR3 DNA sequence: TGTGCCAGCAGAGAACCACAGGACGTAAACACTGAAGCTTTCTTT.

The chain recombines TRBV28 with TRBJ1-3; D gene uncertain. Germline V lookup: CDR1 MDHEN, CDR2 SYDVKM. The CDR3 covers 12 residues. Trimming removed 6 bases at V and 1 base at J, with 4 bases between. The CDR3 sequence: CASRESGNTIYF. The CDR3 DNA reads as TGTGCCAGCAGGGAGTCTGGAAACACCATATATTTT.

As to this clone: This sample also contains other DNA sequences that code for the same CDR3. The CDR3 bases are TGCGCCAGCAGCTCATTGACAGGTACGAACACTGAAGCTTTCTTT. Translation gives CASSSLTGTNTEAFF. J is TRBJ1-1 and V is TRBV5-1, with D perhaps TRBD1 (6 bases). This CDR3 is built from 15 residues. CDR1 is SGHRS and CDR2 is YFSETQ in the germline V gene. V lost 3 bases to trimming and J lost 1 base, with 13 bases between them.

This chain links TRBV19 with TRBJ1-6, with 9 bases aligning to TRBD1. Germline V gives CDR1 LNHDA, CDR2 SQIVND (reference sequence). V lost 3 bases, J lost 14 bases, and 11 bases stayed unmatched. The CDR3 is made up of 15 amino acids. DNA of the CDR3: TGTGCCAGTAGTATCGGACAGGGGTTCGTGGAGTCCCTCCACTTT. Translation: CASSIGQGFVESLHF.

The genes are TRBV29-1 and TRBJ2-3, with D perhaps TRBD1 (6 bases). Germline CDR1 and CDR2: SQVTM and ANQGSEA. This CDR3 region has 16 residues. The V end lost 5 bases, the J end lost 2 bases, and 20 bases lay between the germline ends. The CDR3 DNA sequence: TGCAGCGTTACAATGCCGGGACACCAGTACACAGATACGCAGTATTTT. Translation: CSVTMPGHQYTDTQYF.

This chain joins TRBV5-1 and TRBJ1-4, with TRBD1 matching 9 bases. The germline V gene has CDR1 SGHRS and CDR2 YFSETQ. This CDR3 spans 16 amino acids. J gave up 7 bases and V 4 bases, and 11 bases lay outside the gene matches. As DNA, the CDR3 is TGCGCCAGCAGCCCCGGGACAGGGCCCTTTTCTGAAAAACTGTTTTTT. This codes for CASSPGTGPFSEKLFF.

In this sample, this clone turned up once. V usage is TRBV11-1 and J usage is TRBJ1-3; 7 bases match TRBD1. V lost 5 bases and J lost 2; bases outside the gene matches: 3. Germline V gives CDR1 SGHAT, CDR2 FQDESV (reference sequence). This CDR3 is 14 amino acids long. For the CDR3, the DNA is TGTGCCAGCAGCCTGACAGGGCCTGGAAACACCATATATTTT. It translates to CASSLTGPGNTIYF.

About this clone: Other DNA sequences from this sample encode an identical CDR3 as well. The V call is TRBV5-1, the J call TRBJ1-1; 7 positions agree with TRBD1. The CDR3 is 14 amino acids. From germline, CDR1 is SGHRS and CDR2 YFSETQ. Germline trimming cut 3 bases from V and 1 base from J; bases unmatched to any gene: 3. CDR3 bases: TGCGCCAGCAGCTCCCGGACAGGGAACACTGAAGCTTTCTTT. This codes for CASSSRTGNTEAFF.

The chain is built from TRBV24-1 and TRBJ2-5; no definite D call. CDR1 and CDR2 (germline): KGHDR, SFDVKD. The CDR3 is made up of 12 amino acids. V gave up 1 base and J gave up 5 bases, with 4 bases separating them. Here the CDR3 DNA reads TGTGCCACCAGTGATTTTTCGGAGACCCAGTACTTC. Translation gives CATSDFSETQYF.

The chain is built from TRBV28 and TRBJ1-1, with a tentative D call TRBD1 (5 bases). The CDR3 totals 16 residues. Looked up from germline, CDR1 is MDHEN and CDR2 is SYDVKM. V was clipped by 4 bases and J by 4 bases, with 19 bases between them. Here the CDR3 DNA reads TGTGCCAGCAGTTCCCCAGGGAAGGCAAGTAGCACTGAAGCTTTCTTT. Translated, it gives CASSSPGKASSTEAFF.

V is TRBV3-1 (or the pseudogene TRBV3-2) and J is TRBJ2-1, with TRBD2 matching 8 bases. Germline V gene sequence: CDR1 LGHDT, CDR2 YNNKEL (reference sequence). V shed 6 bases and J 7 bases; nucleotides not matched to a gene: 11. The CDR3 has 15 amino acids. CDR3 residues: CASRGWVAGRNEQFF. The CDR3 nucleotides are TGTGCCAGCAGAGGATGGGTAGCGGGAAGAAATGAGCAGTTCTTC.

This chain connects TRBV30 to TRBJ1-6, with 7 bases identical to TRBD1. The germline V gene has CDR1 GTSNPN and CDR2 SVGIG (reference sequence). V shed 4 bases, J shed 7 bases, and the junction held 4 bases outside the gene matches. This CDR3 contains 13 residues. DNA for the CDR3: TGTGCCTGGAACTCACAGGGGAATTCACCCCTCCACTTT. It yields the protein CAWNSQGNSPLHF. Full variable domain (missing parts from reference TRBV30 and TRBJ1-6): SQTIHQWPATLVQPVGSPLSLECTVEGTSNPNLYWYRQAAGRGLQLLFYSVGIGQISSEVPQNLSASRPQDRQFILSSKKLLLSDSGFYLCAWNSQGNSPLHFGNGTRLTVT.

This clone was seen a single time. This CDR3 reads CATLGSRNTEAFF. The DNA of the CDR3 is TGTGCCACACTTGGGAGTCGGAACACTGAAGCTTTCTTT. The genes are TRBV6-1 and TRBJ1-1; D gene ambiguous. The CDR3 is 13 residues long. Trimming removed 10 bases at V and 1 base at J, with 13 bases between. Germline V lookup: CDR1 MNHNS, CDR2 SASEGT.

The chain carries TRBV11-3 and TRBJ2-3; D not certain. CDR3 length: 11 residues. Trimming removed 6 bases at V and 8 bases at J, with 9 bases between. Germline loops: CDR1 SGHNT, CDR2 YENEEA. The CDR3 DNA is TGTGCCAGCAGTGGCCTTGGTACGCAGTATTTT. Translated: CASSGLGTQYF. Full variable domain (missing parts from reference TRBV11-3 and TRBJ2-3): EAGVVQSPRYKIIEKKQPVAFWCNPISGHNTLYWYLQNLGQGPELLIRYENEEAVDDSQLPKDRFSAERLKGVDSTLKIQPAELGDSAVYLCASSGLGTQYFGPGTRLTVL.